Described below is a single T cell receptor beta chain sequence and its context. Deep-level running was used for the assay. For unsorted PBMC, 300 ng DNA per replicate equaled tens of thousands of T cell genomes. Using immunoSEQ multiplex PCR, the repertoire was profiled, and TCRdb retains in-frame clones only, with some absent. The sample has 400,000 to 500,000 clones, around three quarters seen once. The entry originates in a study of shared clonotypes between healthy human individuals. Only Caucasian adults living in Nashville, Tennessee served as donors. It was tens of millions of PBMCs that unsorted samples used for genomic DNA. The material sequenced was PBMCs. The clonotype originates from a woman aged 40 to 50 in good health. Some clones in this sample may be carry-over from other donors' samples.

The CDR3 nucleotides are TGTGCCAGCAGTTACACTGACAGGCCGGCAATGGAGACCCAGTACTTC. It is translated as CASSYTDRPAMETQYF. This chain uses TRBV6-6 with TRBJ2-5; TRBD1 might be the D (6 bases). This CDR3 has 16 amino acids. Trimming stripped 2 bases from V and 5 bases from J, with 18 bases between. From germline, CDR1 is MNHNY and CDR2 SVGAGI (reference sequence).